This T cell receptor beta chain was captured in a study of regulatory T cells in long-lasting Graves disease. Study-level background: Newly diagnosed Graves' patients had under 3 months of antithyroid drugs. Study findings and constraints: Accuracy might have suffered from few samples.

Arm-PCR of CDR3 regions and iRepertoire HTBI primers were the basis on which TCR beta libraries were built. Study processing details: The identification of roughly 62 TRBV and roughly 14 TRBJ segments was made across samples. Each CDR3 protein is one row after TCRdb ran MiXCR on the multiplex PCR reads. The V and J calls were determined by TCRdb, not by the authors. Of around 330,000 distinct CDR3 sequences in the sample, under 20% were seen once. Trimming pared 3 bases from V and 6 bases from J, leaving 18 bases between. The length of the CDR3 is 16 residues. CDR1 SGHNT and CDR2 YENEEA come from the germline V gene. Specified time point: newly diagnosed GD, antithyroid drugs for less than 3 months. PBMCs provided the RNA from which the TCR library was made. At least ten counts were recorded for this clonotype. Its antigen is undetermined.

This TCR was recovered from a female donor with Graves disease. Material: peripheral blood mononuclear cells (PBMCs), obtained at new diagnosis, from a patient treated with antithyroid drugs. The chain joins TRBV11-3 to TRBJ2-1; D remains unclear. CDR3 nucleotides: TGTGCCAGCAGCTTTCGCCGGGTCGGCACGATCAATGAGCAGTTCTTC. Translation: CASSFRRVGTINEQFF.